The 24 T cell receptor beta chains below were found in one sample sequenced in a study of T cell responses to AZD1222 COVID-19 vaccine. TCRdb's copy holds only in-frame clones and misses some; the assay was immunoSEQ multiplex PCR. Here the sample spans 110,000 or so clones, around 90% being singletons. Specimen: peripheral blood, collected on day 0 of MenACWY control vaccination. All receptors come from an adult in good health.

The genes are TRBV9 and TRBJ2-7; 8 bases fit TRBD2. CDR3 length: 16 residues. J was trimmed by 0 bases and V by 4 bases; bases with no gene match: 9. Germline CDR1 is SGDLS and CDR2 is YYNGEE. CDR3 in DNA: TGTGCCAGCAGCTACGGGGGGGCGGGAGCCTCCTACGAGCAGTACTTC. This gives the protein CASSYGGAGASYEQYF. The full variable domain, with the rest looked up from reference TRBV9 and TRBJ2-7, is DSGVTQTPKHLITATGQRVTLRCSPRSGDLSVYWYQQSLDQGLQFLIQYYNGEERAKGNILERFSAQQFPDLHSELNLSSLELGDSALYFCASSYGGAGASYEQYFGPGTRLTVT.

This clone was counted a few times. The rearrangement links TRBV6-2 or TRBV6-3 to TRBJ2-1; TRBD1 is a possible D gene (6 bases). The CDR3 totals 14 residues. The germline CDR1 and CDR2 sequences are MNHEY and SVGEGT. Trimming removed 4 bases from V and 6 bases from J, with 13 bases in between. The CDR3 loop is CASSSTDRSNEQFF. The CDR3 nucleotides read TGTGCCAGCAGTTCCACGGACAGAAGCAATGAGCAGTTCTTC.

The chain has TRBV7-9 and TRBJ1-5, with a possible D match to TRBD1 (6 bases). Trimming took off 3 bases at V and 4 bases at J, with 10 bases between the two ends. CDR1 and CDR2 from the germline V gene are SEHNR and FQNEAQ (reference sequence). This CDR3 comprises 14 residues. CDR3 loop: CASSLGADNQPQHF. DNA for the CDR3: TGTGCCAGCAGCTTGGGGGCAGATAATCAGCCCCAGCATTTT.

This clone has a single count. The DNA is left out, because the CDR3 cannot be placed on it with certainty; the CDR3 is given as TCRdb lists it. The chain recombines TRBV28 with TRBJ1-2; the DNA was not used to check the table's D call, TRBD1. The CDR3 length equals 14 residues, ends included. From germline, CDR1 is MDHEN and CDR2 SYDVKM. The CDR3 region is CASSSSGQHYGYTF.

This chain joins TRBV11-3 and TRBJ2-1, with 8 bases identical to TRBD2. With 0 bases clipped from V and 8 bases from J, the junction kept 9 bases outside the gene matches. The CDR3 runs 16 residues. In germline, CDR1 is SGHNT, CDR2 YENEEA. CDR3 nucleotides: TGTGCCAGCAGCTTAGACGGTCGGGGGGGCAGGGATGAGCAGTTCTTC. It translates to CASSLDGRGGRDEQFF.

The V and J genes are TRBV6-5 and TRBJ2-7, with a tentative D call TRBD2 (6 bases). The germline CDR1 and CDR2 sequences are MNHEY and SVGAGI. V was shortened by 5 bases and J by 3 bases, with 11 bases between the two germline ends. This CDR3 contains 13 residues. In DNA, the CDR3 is TGTGCCAGCAGTCCCGGGAGCCACTACGAGCAGTACTTC. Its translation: CASSPGSHYEQYF.

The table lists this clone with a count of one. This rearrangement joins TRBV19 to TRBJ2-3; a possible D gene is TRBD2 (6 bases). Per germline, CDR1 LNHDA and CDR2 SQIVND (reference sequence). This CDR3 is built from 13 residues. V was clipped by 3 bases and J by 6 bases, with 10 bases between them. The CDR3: CASSMGEADTQYF. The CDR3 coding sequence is TGTGCCAGTAGTATGGGGGAGGCCGATACGCAGTATTTT.

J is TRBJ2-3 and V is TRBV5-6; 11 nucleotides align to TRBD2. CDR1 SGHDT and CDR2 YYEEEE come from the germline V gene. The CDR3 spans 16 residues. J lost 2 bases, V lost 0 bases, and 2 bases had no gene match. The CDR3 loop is CASSLGLAGHTDTQYF. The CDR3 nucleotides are TGTGCCAGCAGCTTGGGACTAGCGGGACACACAGATACGCAGTATTTT.

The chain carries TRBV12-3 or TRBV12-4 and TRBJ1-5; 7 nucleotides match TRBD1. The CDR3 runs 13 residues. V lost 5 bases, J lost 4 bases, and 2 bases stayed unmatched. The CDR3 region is CASSQGENQPQHF. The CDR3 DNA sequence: TGTGCCAGCAGTCAGGGGGAGAATCAGCCCCAGCATTTT.

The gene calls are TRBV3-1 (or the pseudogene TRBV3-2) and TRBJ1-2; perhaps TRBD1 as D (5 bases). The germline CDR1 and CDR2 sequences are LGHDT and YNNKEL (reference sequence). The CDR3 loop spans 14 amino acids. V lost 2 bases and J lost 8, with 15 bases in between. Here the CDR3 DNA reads TGTGCCAGCAGCCAACGGGACGGCGGATGGGGCTACACCTTC. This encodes CASSQRDGGWGYTF.

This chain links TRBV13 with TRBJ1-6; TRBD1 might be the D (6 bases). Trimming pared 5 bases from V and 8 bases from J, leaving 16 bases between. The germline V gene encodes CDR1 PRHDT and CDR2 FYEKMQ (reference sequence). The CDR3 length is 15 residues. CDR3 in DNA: TGTGCCAGCAGCCCCCTGGGGGCAGGGGATTCACCCCTCCACTTT. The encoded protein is CASSPLGAGDSPLHF.

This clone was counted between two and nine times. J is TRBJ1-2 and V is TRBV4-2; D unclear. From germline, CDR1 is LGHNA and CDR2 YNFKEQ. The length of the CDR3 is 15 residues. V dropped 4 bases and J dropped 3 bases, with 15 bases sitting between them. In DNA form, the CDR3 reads TGTGCCAGCAGCCTTACGACGGAGGGCCACTATGGCTACACCTTC. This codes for CASSLTTEGHYGYTF.

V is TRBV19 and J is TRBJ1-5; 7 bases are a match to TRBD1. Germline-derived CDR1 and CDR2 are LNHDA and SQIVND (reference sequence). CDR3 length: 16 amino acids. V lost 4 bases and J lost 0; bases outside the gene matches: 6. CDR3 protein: CASSTLTGYSNQPQHF. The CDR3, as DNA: TGTGCCAGTAGTACACTGACAGGGTATAGCAATCAGCCCCAGCATTTT.

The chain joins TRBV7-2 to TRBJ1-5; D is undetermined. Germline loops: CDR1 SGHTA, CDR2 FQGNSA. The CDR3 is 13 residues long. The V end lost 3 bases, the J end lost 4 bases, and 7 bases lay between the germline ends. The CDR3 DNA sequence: TGTGCCAGCAGCTTTGCAGAAAATCAGCCCCAGCATTTT. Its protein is CASSFAENQPQHF.

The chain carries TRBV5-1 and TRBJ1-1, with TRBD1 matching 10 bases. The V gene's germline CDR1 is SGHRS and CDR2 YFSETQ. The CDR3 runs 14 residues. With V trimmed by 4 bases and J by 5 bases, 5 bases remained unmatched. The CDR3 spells CASSRGDRGTEAFF. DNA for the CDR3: TGCGCCAGCAGCCGAGGGGACAGGGGAACTGAAGCTTTCTTT.

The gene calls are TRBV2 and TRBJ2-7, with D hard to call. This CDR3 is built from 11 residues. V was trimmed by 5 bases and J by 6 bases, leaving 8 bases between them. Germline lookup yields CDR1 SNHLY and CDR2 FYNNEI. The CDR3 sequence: CASSSYGEQYF. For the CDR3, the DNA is TGTGCCAGCAGTTCTTATGGCGAGCAGTACTTC.

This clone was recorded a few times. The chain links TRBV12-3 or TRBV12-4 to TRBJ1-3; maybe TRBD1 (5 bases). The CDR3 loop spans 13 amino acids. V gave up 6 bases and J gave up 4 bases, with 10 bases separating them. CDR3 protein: CASRVEGGNTIYF. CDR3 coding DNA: TGTGCCAGCAGGGTTGAGGGGGGAAACACCATATATTTT.

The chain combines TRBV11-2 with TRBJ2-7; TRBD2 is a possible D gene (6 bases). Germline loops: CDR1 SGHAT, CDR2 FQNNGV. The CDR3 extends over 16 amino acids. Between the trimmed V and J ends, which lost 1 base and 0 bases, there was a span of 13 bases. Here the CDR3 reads CASSLVGDWSSYEQYF. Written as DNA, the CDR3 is TGTGCCAGCAGCTTAGTAGGGGACTGGAGCTCCTACGAGCAGTACTTC.

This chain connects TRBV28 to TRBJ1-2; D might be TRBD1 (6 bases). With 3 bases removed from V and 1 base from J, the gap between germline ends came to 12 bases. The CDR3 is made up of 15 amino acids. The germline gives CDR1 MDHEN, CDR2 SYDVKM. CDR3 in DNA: TGTGCCAGCAGTTTTCGCGACAGGAGTAACTATGGCTACACCTTC. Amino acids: CASSFRDRSNYGYTF.

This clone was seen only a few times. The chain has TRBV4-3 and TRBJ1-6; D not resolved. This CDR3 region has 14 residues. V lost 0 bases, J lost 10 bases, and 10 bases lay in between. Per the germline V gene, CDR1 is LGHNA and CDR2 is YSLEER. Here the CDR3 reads CASSQDREESPLHF. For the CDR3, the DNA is TGCGCCAGCAGCCAAGATAGAGAGGAGTCACCCCTCCACTTT.

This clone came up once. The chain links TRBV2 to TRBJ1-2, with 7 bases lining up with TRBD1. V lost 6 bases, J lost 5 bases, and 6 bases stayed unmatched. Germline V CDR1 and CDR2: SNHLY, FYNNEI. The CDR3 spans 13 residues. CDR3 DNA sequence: TGTGCCAGCAGAGCCGAGGGGGCGTATGGCTACACCTTC. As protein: CASRAEGAYGYTF.

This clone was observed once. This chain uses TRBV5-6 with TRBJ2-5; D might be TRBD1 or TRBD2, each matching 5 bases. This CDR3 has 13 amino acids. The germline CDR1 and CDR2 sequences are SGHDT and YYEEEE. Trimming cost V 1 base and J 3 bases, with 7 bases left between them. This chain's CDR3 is CASSLWGKETQYF. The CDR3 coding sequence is TGTGCCAGCAGCTTGTGGGGGAAAGAGACCCAGTACTTC.

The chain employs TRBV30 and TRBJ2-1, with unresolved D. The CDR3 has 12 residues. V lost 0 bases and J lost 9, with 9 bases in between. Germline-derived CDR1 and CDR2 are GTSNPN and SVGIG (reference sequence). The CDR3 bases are TGTGCCTGGAGTGTGTTTAACGCTGAGCAGTTCTTC. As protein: CAWSVFNAEQFF.

The CDR3 reads CASSYGTAHNQPQHF. In DNA form, the CDR3 reads TGTGCCAGCAGTTACGGGACAGCCCACAATCAGCCCCAGCATTTT. V gene TRBV6-5 combines with J gene TRBJ1-5; 7 bases agree with TRBD1. The germline CDR1 and CDR2 sequences are MNHEY and SVGAGI. CDR3 size: 15 residues. With 2 bases clipped from V and 3 bases from J, the junction kept 4 bases outside the gene matches.